The text below deals with one T cell receptor beta chain. Its antigen specificity is not known. Germline and junction disagree at one end, which may indicate a read error. This sample is part of a study of T-cell reconstitution after alpha-beta-depleted transplantation in children listed by TCRdb under 2016. Regarding the complete study: T-cell immune reconstitution after TCRalphabeta/CD19-depleted allogeneic hematopoietic cell transplantation in children was quantitatively tracked in the study by means of TCR repertoire profiling. Study-wide conclusions, independent of this receptor: In some patients, the high TCRbeta diversity seen at day 60 was put down to recipient T cells and intrathymic progenitors that had survived conditioning. Apparently early alphabetaT-cell count recovery about two months after transplant reportedly relied on only several hundred rapidly expanded clones derived from non-depleted graft cells. Hyperexpanded clone frequencies declined over subsequent months; after one year, T-cell counts and TCRbeta diversity were mostly attributed to newly produced T cells.

The CDR3 covers 17 residues, taking in both the cysteine and the phenylalanine. Just CDR3 DNA is preserved here, 51 bases in frame from base 1. Based on the germline V gene (reference sequence), the CDR1 and CDR2 sequences are DFQATT and SNEGSKA. The sample's treatment or condition label, in plain terms: allogeneic hematopoietic cell transplantation with graft depleted of TCRalphabeta T cells and CD19 B cells. TCRalphabeta/CD19-depleted allogeneic hematopoietic cell grafts were given to the transplant recipients, all of whom were children. Library preparation was by PCR. Sequencing relied on an Illumina HiSeq 2500. To normalize quantification of the TCRbeta repertoire, the TCR libraries were built with molecular barcoding that relied on unique molecular identifiers. The public reads were run again by TCRdb, first through fastp at Q25 and then through MiXCR, and only productive beta chains were kept. One record per CDR3 amino acid sequence lists the most common genes and DNA. The sample data list 450,000 to 550,000 distinct CDR3 sequences, and around 10% of these were observed just once. The top ten constitute about 14% of the sample.

The sample was PBMCs, mostly from graft donor cells, taken 180 days after TCRalphabeta/CD19-depleted stem cell transplant. This receptor was obtained from a female patient aged 2-15 years who had a stem cell transplant for aplastic anemia, so the T cells may come from the graft donor. The V and J segments used are TRBV20-1 and TRBJ2-4, with a weak D call of TRBD2 (5 bases match). The DNA reads as follows: TGCAGTGCTATCCCCGGGGTCTTTCTTATAGCCAAAAACAGTCAGTACTTC. This translates into CSAIPGVFLIAKNSQYF.